These T cell receptor beta chains were read from a single sample in a study of spatial heterogeneity in lung cancer. TCRdb re-derived calls from the 5' RACE reads in MiXCR, one entry per CDR3 protein. The data show some 1,000 distinct CDR3 sequences, roughly 33% seen once. The source material was lung tumor tissue, sampled at surgery. Source of these receptors: a male donor with early-stage non-small cell lung cancer. Both conserved end residues are part of each CDR3. A row's size may be missing; if present it is once, few, many or a size class.

j_call	clone_size	v_call	cdr3_aa
TRBJ1-3	large	TRBV6-5	CASSSTGSHSGNTIYF
TRBJ1-6	large	TRBV7-8	CASSLRVGPSNSPLHF
TRBJ2-4	-	TRBV7-8	CASSIGGGAKNIQYF
TRBJ1-2	once	TRBV3-1	CASSQGPRRGYTF
TRBJ1-1	large	TRBV6-5	CASCKQGSTEAFF
TRBJ2-5	medium-sized	TRBV20-1	CSVLGGVVETQYF
TRBJ2-7	-	TRBV6-5	CASSPRGYEQYF
TRBJ1-3	-	TRBV20-1	CSARGHPGNTIYF
TRBJ1-1	large	TRBV20-1	CSARDRVVYTEAFF
TRBJ1-1	-	TRBV7-9	CAIWGVNTEAFF
TRBJ2-2	large	TRBV7-9	CASIRTGANTGELFF
TRBJ2-1	medium-sized	TRBV20-1	CSAPLAGVLNEQFF
TRBJ2-5	-	TRBV19	CASSISALAGGQETQYF
TRBJ2-7	large	TRBV25-1	CASKNDNQLGEQYF
TRBJ2-7	-	TRBV11-2	CASFFPRTSGSGREQYF
TRBJ2-5	-	TRBV6-2/TRBV6-3	CASKFPGARQTQYF
TRBJ1-1	large	TRBV13	CASRARGGMNTEAFF
TRBJ2-1	large	TRBV24-1	CATSDAGAYNEQFF
TRBJ2-6	-	TRBV5-6	CASSLVTGGVFGANVLTF
TRBJ1-1	-	TRBV28	CASSLNGGRAFF
TRBJ2-5	large	TRBV9	CASSVLPEEGTQYF
TRBJ2-2	large	TRBV19	CASRDSAGDFSLTGELFF
TRBJ1-1	few	TRBV5-1	CASSYGGTPLEAFF
TRBJ2-5	hyperexpanded	TRBV6-2/TRBV6-3	CASSPPGHPQETQYF
TRBJ2-1	-	TRBV13	CASSLGRGLVWDDEQFF
TRBJ2-3	medium-sized	TRBV28	CASSLHGRPTDTQYF
TRBJ2-5	medium-sized	TRBV20-1	CSAKNLAGGQETQYF
TRBJ2-6	-	TRBV5-6	CASSLPTASGANVLTF
TRBJ2-7	large	TRBV6-5	CASSYIDRGQYEQYF
TRBJ1-1	-	TRBV6-1	CASSGPTSPLNTEAFF
TRBJ1-1	large	TRBV27	CASSLKGLNTEAFF
TRBJ2-4	-	TRBV6-4	CASSRDGDIQYF
TRBJ1-6	large	TRBV27	CASLPNRDSYNSPLHF
TRBJ2-3	medium-sized	TRBV6-5	CASRGSTDTQYF
TRBJ2-5	large	TRBV7-6	CASSQGLAGFGQETQYF
TRBJ1-3	medium-sized	TRBV12-3/TRBV12-4	CASSLYPRTGNTIYF
TRBJ2-2	large	TRBV14	CASSQDRSGRVRTGELFF
TRBJ2-3	few	TRBV4-2	CASSRSNRGATDTQYF
TRBJ2-7	-	TRBV7-9	CASSFGGSGDYEQYF
TRBJ2-2	large	TRBV5-6	CASSFQGPYTGELFF
TRBJ1-4	-	TRBV6-1	CASGGRPGPRPRGEKLFF
TRBJ1-6	medium-sized	TRBV20-1	CSADGQGSSSYNSPLHF
TRBJ2-5	medium-sized	TRBV7-3	CASSSSGGPETQYF
TRBJ2-1	few	TRBV11-1	CASSGSGGGAGEQFF